These T cell receptor beta chains were read from a single sample in a study of identical twins. One entry per CDR3 protein results from TCRdb running MiXCR on the 5' RACE reads. The top ten hold roughly 3.6% of the sample, which has around 240,000 distinct CDR3 sequences, about 7.3% seen once. The sample was also linked to a second study, of yellow fever vaccine responses in identical twins.

Sample: memory (CD45RO+) T cells sorted from blood. The receptors derive from a young woman in good health. The CDR3 runs from the conserved cysteine through the conserved F or W. D genes are given only for firm matches. Size is stated for part of the rows, as once, few or many counts, or as a class when the clone is expanded.

J: TRBJ1-1; V: TRBV5-1; size: many; D: TRBD1; DNA: TGCGCCAGCAGCGGGACAGGTGGGAACACTGAAGCTTTCTTT; CDR3: CASSGTGGNTEAFF
J: TRBJ1-3; V: TRBV5-1; size: many; D: .; DNA: TGCGCCAGCAGCTTGGGCGTCTTCGGAAACACCATATATTTT; CDR3: CASSLGVFGNTIYF
J: TRBJ1-3; V: TRBV12-3/TRBV12-4; size: many; D: .; DNA: TGTGCCAGCAGTTTGACGAGAAGCTCTGGAAACACCATATATTTT; CDR3: CASSLTRSSGNTIYF
J: TRBJ2-7; V: TRBV5-1; size: .; D: TRBD2; DNA: TGCGCCAGCAGCTTGGGACTAGCGGGAGCGGACGAGCAGTACTTC; CDR3: CASSLGLAGADEQYF
J: TRBJ1-2; V: TRBV20-1; size: .; D: TRBD1; DNA: TGCAGTGCTAGAGATTGGGACAGGGCGTCTGGCTACACCTTC; CDR3: CSARDWDRASGYTF
J: TRBJ1-2; V: TRBV27; size: .; D: TRBD1; DNA: TGTGCCAGCAGGGGGACAGGCGACTATGGCTACACCTTC; CDR3: CASRGTGDYGYTF
J: TRBJ2-1; V: TRBV29-1; size: many; D: .; DNA: TGCAGCGTTTCCGACTCGGATGGCGGGATAGAGCAGTTCTTC; CDR3: CSVSDSDGGIEQFF
J: TRBJ2-5; V: TRBV7-9; size: .; D: TRBD1; DNA: TGTGCCAGCAAACCACAGGGGCCGGAGACCCAGTACTTC; CDR3: CASKPQGPETQYF
J: TRBJ2-2; V: TRBV15; size: few; D: TRBD1; DNA: TGTGCCACCGCGCTGCAGGGGGCAAGCGGGGAGCTGTTTTTT; CDR3: CATALQGASGELFF
J: TRBJ2-2; V: TRBV25-1; size: many; D: .; DNA: TGTGCCAGCAGTGTTGTAGAGGGTTGGACCGGGGAGCTGTTTTTT; CDR3: CASSVVEGWTGELFF
J: TRBJ2-5; V: TRBV5-1; size: many; D: .; DNA: TGCGCCAGCAGCCCCGGGACCAAAAAGCAAGAGACCCAGTACTTC; CDR3: CASSPGTKKQETQYF
J: TRBJ2-2; V: TRBV6-1; size: many; D: .; DNA: TGTGCCAGCACCAACTGGGGGAGACGAAACACCGGGGAGCTGTTTTTT; CDR3: CASTNWGRRNTGELFF
J: TRBJ2-5; V: TRBV20-1; size: few; D: TRBD1; DNA: TGCAGTGCTACGGGACAGGGCCAGGGGCAAGAGACCCAGTACTTC; CDR3: CSATGQGQGQETQYF
J: TRBJ1-6; V: TRBV3-1; size: .; D: .; DNA: TGTGCCAGCAGCCTCAGGAGTTCACCCCTCCACTTT; CDR3: CASSLRSSPLHF